What follows describes a single T cell receptor (beta chain). Its antigen remains unidentified. These data are taken from a study of blood T cells in healthy people across ages. Study overall: In model experiments, template switching was able to capture about one barcoded beta molecule for every two T cells that were present. Study-level findings and limits: Estimates of total diversity, which came from one million sequenced T cells, were considered to be underestimates.

Alongside a J-beta primer mix, a sample-barcoded 5' primer served in a second PCR lasting roughly 7 to 11 cycles. A 12-random-nucleotide template-switch adaptor tagged each cDNA molecule. A single record per CDR3 protein comes from TCRdb applying MiXCR to the 5' RACE reads. The repertoire holds around 500,000 distinct CDR3 sequences, with roughly a quarter as singletons. These data were also filed under a second study, of T cells of mothers and their children. That paper states: Microchimeric T cell clones that persisted were not detected.

The clonotype was recovered from a boy between 2 and 10 years old in good health. The sequenced material came from blood.

Here the CDR3 DNA reads TGTGCCAGCAGGGGACATTCCACCGGGGAGCTGTTTTTT. Protein sequence: CASRGHSTGELFF. The chain recombines TRBV2 with TRBJ2-2; D might be TRBD1 (6 bases). The V end lost 6 bases, the J end lost 4 bases, and 9 bases lay between the germline ends. This CDR3 region has 13 residues. Germline assignment: CDR1 SNHLY and CDR2 FYNNEI.